This is a list of T cell receptor beta chains from one sample in a study of blood T cell repertoires in COVID-19. Assay used: immunoSEQ multiplex PCR; TCRdb lists only in-frame clones, some missing. The profile shows 150,000 to 250,000 clones, 65% to 90% of them singletons. The specimen was PBMCs or T cells enriched from blood (not recorded which). The receptors stem from a man aged 35 to 55 who had recovered from COVID-19. The CDR3 runs from the conserved cysteine through the conserved F or W. The D gene is left open where the match is weak. Rows give clone size only sometimes, using once, few, many, or a class for an expanded clone.

>TRBD1|TRBJ1-2|14|TRBV28|-
TGTGCCAGCAGTTTGTCAGGGGGCGGCTATGGCTACACCTTC
CASSLSGGGYGYTF
>TRBD2|TRBJ2-3|18|TRBV4-1|once
TGCGCCAGCAGCCCCGGAGGGCTAGCGGGAGGTGGAACAGATACGCAGTATTTT
CASSPGGLAGGGTDTQYF
>-|TRBJ2-7|19|TRBV18|-
TGTGCCAGCTCACCCTTTAATTTAGGGGGTACAGGGAGCTCCTACGAGCAGTACTTC
CASSPFNLGGTGSSYEQYF
>-|TRBJ1-5|16|TRBV7-2|-
TGTGCCAGCAGCTTAGTCTACAGTTCCTTCAATCAGCCCCAGCATTTT
CASSLVYSSFNQPQHF
>TRBD1|TRBJ1-1|15|TRBV4-1|few
TGCGCCAGCAGCCCGGGACAGTGGTTGGGCACTGAAGCTTTCTTT
CASSPGQWLGTEAFF
>-|TRBJ1-3|15|TRBV6-5|-
TGTGCCAGCAGTCGACGCTCGGTGGGCGGAAACACCATATATTTT
CASSRRSVGGNTIYF
>-|TRBJ1-1|14|TRBV10-3|few
TGTGCCATCAGTGAGGCGGGGTCCGGCACTGAAGCTTTCTTT
CAISEAGSGTEAFF
>TRBD2|TRBJ2-4|17|TRBV7-2|-
TGTGCCAGCAGCTTTTCGGTGTCTAGCGGGAGGGGGAACATTCAGTACTTC
CASSFSVSSGRGNIQYF
>TRBD1|TRBJ2-7|14|TRBV28|-
TGTGCCAGCAGTTATCCTCCAGGGGGCTACGAGCAGTACTTC
CASSYPPGGYEQYF
>-|TRBJ2-1|12|TRBV7-9|-
TGTGCCAGCAACAATCGGGACTATGAGCAGTTCTTC
CASNNRDYEQFF
>-|TRBJ2-1|14|TRBV7-2|-
TGTGCCAGCAGCTATGGGGCCAGTCACAATGAGCAGTTCTTC
CASSYGASHNEQFF
>-|TRBJ1-2|15|TRBV7-2|-
TGTGCCAGCAGCCAGCACCGGACAGCTCCAAATGGCTACACCTTC
CASSQHRTAPNGYTF
>-|TRBJ1-1|14|TRBV19|-
TGTGCCAGTAGTATGAGCGTCTCGATGGGGCGAGCTTTCTTT
CASSMSVSMGRAFF
>TRBD1|TRBJ2-5|14|TRBV28|-
TGTGCCAGCAGTCGGACAGGGGGAGGGGAGACCCAGTACTTC
CASSRTGGGETQYF
>-|TRBJ2-7|16|TRBV14|-
TGTGCCAGCAGCGTAGGGGACAGCGGGGGCATGTACGAGCAGTACTTC
CASSVGDSGGMYEQYF
>TRBD2|TRBJ2-7|18|TRBV6-6|-
TGTGCCAGCAGTCGATCCAGCGGGAGGGCCTACACCTCCTACGAGCAGTACTTC
CASSRSSGRAYTSYEQYF
>-|TRBJ2-1|16|TRBV4-3|-
TGCGCCAGCAGCCCAGCGGAGCGGTACTCCTACAATGAGCAGTTCTTC
CASSPAERYSYNEQFF
>TRBD2|TRBJ2-3|15|TRBV11-1|-
TGTGCCAGCAGCTCCCGCTTAGCGGGGGTAGATACGCAGTATTTT
CASSSRLAGVDTQYF
>TRBD1|TRBJ1-6|20|TRBV27|-
TGTGCCAGCAGTTTATCGCCACCCTGGACAGGCGACCAAATGAGGTCACCCCTCCACTTT
CASSLSPPWTGDQMRSPLHF
>-|TRBJ1-1|14|TRBV29-1|-
TGCAGCGTTGAAACTGGACTCCTGAACGCTGAAGCTTTCTTT
CSVETGLLNAEAFF
>-|TRBJ2-3|11|TRBV12-3/TRBV12-4|-
TGTGCCAGCAGTTTTCTCGGTACGCAGTATTTT
CASSFLGTQYF
>TRBD1|TRBJ2-6|17|TRBV27|once
TGTGCCAGCAGTTCCAGGACAGGGGGAGCTGGGGCCAACGTCCTGACTTTC
CASSSRTGGAGANVLTF
>TRBD2|TRBJ2-3|16|TRBV19|-
TGTGCCAGTAAGACAATAGCGGGAGGTTTGGCAGATACGCAGTATTTT
CASKTIAGGLADTQYF
>-|TRBJ2-2|18|TRBV7-3|few
TGTGCCAGCAGCTTAACGGCCCCGGGGAGGTACAACACCGGGGAGCTGTTTTTT
CASSLTAPGRYNTGELFF
>-|TRBJ1-6|14|TRBV28|-
TGTGCCAGCAGTTTTCCGGGAAATAATTCACCCCTCCACTTT
CASSFPGNNSPLHF
>-|TRBJ2-2|17|TRBV24-1|-
TGTGCCACCAGTGACTATTCCAGGGGTGGCGACACCGGGGAGCTGTTTTTT
CATSDYSRGGDTGELFF
>-|TRBJ2-1|17|TRBV14|-
TGTGCCAGCAGCCAAGATCGGGACTCGTTTCTCTACAATGAGCAGTTCTTC
CASSQDRDSFLYNEQFF